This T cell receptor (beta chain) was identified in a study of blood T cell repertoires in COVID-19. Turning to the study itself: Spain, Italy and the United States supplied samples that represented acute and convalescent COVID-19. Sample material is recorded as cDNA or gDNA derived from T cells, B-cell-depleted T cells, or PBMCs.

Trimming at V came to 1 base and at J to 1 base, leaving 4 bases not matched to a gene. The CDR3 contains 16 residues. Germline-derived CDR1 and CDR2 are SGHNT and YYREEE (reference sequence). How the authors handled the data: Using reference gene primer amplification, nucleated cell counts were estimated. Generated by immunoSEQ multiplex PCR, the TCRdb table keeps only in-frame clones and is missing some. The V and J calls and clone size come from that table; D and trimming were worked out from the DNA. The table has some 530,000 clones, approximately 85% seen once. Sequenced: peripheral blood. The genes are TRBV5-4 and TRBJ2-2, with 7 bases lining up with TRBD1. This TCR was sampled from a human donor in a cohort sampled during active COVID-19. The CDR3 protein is CASSLFRTGNTGELFF. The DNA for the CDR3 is TGTGCCAGCAGCTTGTTCCGGACAGGGAACACCGGGGAGCTGTTTTTT.